The 7 T cell receptor beta chains presented below share a single source sample, sequenced in a study of cytomegalovirus exposure and HLA in healthy donors. The PCR contained 60 Vbeta and 13 Jbeta primers. Sequencing was performed with immunoSEQ multiplex PCR; in TCRdb, only in-frame clones are kept and a portion is missing. The sample consists of 140,000 to 150,000 clones, roughly 80% of them appearing once. The sample taken for sequencing was PBMCs. The receptors were sampled from a man aged 35-49 years in good health and CMV-seropositive.

The chain couples TRBV19 to TRBJ2-5; 7 bases are shared with TRBD1. There are 13 residues in the CDR3. CDR1 is LNHDA and CDR2 is SQIVND in the germline V gene (reference sequence). With 3 bases clipped from V and 4 bases from J, the junction kept 2 bases outside the gene matches. The CDR3 nucleotides are TGTGCCAGTAGTATGGACAGGCGAGAGACCCAGTACTTC. Its translation: CASSMDRRETQYF.

This sequence joins TRBV5-1 and TRBJ2-5; weak D call: TRBD2 (6 bases). Germline values: CDR1 SGHRS, CDR2 YFSETQ. Trimming cost V 0 bases and J 4 bases, with 19 bases left between them. The CDR3 has 17 amino acids. CDR3: CASSLAGTGAAGETQYF. CDR3 coding DNA: TGCGCCAGCAGCTTGGCCGGGACTGGCGCCGCGGGAGAGACCCAGTACTTC. The variable domain in full, completed from reference TRBV5-1 and TRBJ2-5, reads KAGVTQTPRYLIKTRGQQVTLSCSPISGHRSVSWYQQTPGQGLQFLFEYFSETQRNKGNFPGRFSGRQFSNSRSEMNVSTLELGDSALYLCASSLAGTGAAGETQYFGPGTRLLVL.

The chain carries TRBV5-1 and TRBJ2-3; D may be TRBD1 (6 bases). The CDR3 contains 15 residues. V dropped 4 bases and J dropped 1 base, with 13 bases sitting between them. The germline CDR1 and CDR2 sequences are SGHRS and YFSETQ. The CDR3 DNA reads TGCGCCAGCAGCAGGGCAGGGGAACGCACAGATACGCAGTATTTT. Translated: CASSRAGERTDTQYF. The variable domain in full, with the rest retrieved from reference TRBV5-1 and TRBJ2-3, is KAGVTQTPRYLIKTRGQQVTLSCSPISGHRSVSWYQQTPGQGLQFLFEYFSETQRNKGNFPGRFSGRQFSNSRSEMNVSTLELGDSALYLCASSRAGERTDTQYFGPGTRLTVL.

V gene TRBV7-9 combines with J gene TRBJ1-2; D not resolved. The CDR3 totals 15 residues. Looked up from germline, CDR1 is SEHNR and CDR2 is FQNEAQ (reference sequence). The V end lost 3 bases, the J end lost 0 bases, and 11 bases lay between the germline ends. The CDR3 protein is CASSFEDGANYGYTF. The CDR3 DNA reads as TGTGCCAGCAGCTTTGAGGACGGGGCTAACTATGGCTACACCTTC.

This clone came up once. V and J are TRBV6-1 and TRBJ2-3, with D perhaps matching TRBD1 (5 bases). The V and J ends lost 5 bases and 5 bases respectively, with 8 bases between them. The CDR3 length is 12 residues. CDR1 and CDR2 from the germline V gene are MNHNS and SASEGT. The chain's CDR3 is CASSLQGDTQYF. DNA for the CDR3: TGTGCCAGCAGTCTCCAGGGAGATACGCAGTATTTT.

The chain employs TRBV14 and TRBJ2-1; 7 nucleotides match TRBD2. CDR1 SGHDN and CDR2 FVKESK come from the germline V gene. CDR3 length equals 14 residues. V was pared by 4 bases and J by 3 bases, with 3 bases of the junction left unmatched. DNA for the CDR3: TGTGCCAGCAGCCTCAGCGGGATCTACAATGAGCAGTTCTTC. Its protein is CASSLSGIYNEQFF.

The chain recombines TRBV2 with TRBJ1-4; the match to TRBD1 covers 10 bases. This CDR3 has 16 amino acids. CDR1 and CDR2 from the germline V gene are SNHLY and FYNNEI. The J segment lost 5 bases and the V segment lost 5 bases, leaving 8 bases of the junction unmatched. CDR3 sequence reads: CASSKTGTGVNEKLFF. As DNA, the CDR3 is TGTGCCAGCAGTAAAACCGGGACAGGGGTAAATGAAAAACTGTTTTTT.